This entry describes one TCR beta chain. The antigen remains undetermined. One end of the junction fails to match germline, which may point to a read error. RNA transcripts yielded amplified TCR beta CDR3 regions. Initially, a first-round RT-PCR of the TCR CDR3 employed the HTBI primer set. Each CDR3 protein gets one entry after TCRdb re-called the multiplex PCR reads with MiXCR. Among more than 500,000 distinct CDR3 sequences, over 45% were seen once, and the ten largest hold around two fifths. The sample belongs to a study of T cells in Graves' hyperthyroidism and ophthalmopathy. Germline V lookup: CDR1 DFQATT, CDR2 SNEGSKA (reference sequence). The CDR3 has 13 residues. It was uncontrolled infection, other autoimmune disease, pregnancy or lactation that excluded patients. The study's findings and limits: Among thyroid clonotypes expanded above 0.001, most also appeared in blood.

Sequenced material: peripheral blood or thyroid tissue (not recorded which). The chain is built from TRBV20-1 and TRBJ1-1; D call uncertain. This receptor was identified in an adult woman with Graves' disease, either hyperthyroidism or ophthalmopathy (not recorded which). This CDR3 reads CSASRLANTEAFF. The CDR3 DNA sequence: TGCAGTGCTTCTCGGCTGGCCAACACTGAAGCTTTCTTC.